The 26 T cell receptor beta chains below were found in one sample sequenced in a study of identical twins. Using its own MiXCR run on the 5' RACE reads, TCRdb lists one record per CDR3 protein. The repertoire holds 420,000 or so distinct CDR3 sequences, with approximately 17% as singletons. Material for sequencing was naive T cells sorted from blood. The receptors originated from a man over 45 in good health.

V gene TRBV5-1 combines with J gene TRBJ2-3; tentatively, D is TRBD1 or TRBD2 (6 bases each). Per germline, CDR1 SGHRS and CDR2 YFSETQ. This CDR3 has 15 amino acids. V lost 4 bases and J 6 bases, leaving 18 bases between the germline ends. The chain's CDR3 is CASSQQGGRGDTQYF. The CDR3, as DNA: TGCGCCAGCAGCCAACAAGGGGGACGGGGGGATACGCAGTATTTT. Supplemented by reference TRBV5-1 and TRBJ2-3, the full variable domain reads KAGVTQTPRYLIKTRGQQVTLSCSPISGHRSVSWYQQTPGQGLQFLFEYFSETQRNKGNFPGRFSGRQFSNSRSEMNVSTLELGDSALYLCASSQQGGRGDTQYFGPGTRLTVL.

This clonotype was observed a few times. V is TRBV28 and J is TRBJ1-5; a weak D match, TRBD1 (5 bases). V lost 2 bases and J lost 7, with 12 bases in between. The CDR3 length is 14 residues. The germline CDR1 and CDR2 sequences are MDHEN and SYDVKM. CDR3 sequence (DNA): TGTGCCAGCAGTTTAGGCCAGGGAGGACAGCCCCAGCATTTT. Protein: CASSLGQGGQPQHF.

This clonotype was seen at least ten times. The chain carries TRBV6-2 or TRBV6-3 and TRBJ2-1; possible D gene TRBD1, 6 bases. Germline-derived CDR1 and CDR2 are MNHEY and SVGEGT. The V gene lost 2 bases and the J gene lost 0 bases, with 11 bases spanning the gap. There are 16 residues in the CDR3. DNA for the CDR3: TGTGCCAGCAGTTACGTGGGGGCCAGCTCCTACAATGAGCAGTTCTTC. Its translation: CASSYVGASSYNEQFF.

Many counts were recorded for this clonotype. The chain combines TRBV20-1 with TRBJ1-4; 10 positions agree with TRBD1. Germline V gene sequence: CDR1 DFQATT, CDR2 SNEGSKA (reference sequence). This CDR3 contains 14 residues. The trim removed 2 bases at V and 8 bases at J, leaving 5 bases unmatched. CDR3 region: CSARRQGAGEKLFF. The CDR3 DNA follows: TGCAGTGCTAGAAGACAGGGGGCGGGCGAAAAACTGTTTTTT.

The genes are TRBV7-2 and TRBJ1-1, with D perhaps TRBD1 (5 bases). CDR1 and CDR2 (germline): SGHTA, FQGNSA. This CDR3 region has 12 residues. Trimming left V 3 bases short and J 11 bases short, with 13 bases between. The CDR3 here is CASSFHGGGAFF. The CDR3 DNA follows: TGTGCCAGCAGCTTTCATGGGGGAGGCGCTTTCTTT.

This clonotype was seen at least ten times. V gene TRBV25-1 combines with J gene TRBJ2-7; weak D call: TRBD2 (6 bases). CDR1 and CDR2 from the germline V gene are MGHDK and SYGVNS. There are 14 residues in the CDR3. V lost 3 bases, J lost 5 bases, and 14 bases lay in between. The CDR3 sequence is CASSDPVGGHEQYF. CDR3 coding DNA: TGTGCCAGCAGTGACCCCGTGGGGGGACACGAGCAGTACTTC.

This clonotype was recorded many times. The chain combines TRBV5-1 with TRBJ2-7; TRBD1 matches 10 bases. The CDR3 covers 15 residues. The V gene end was trimmed by 1 base and the J gene end by 7 bases; junction bases not matched to a gene: 8. The V gene's germline CDR1 is SGHRS and CDR2 YFSETQ. The CDR3 sequence is CASSLTGTGEWEQYF. The CDR3 DNA reads as TGCGCCAGCAGCTTGACCGGGACAGGGGAGTGGGAGCAGTACTTC.

This clonotype was seen at least ten times. CDR3 DNA sequence: TGCAGTGCTAGGAGACAGGGGACTAATTCACCCCTCCACTTT. As protein: CSARRQGTNSPLHF. This chain uses TRBV20-1 with TRBJ1-6; 8 bases are a match to TRBD1. This CDR3 is built from 14 residues. Per germline, CDR1 DFQATT and CDR2 SNEGSKA (reference sequence). Unmatched junction bases numbered 4, after V lost 3 bases and J lost 6 bases.

The V gene is TRBV11-2, the J gene TRBJ2-1; D might be TRBD2 (6 bases). Deletions cut 1 base from V and 12 bases from J, with 10 bases between. CDR1 is SGHAT, CDR2 FQNNGV, per germline. The CDR3 length is 12 residues. The CDR3 nucleotides read TGTGCCAGCAGCTTAGGGGAGGTCCGGCAGTTCTTC. Its protein is CASSLGEVRQFF.

The chain joins TRBV28 to TRBJ2-1, with TRBD1 matching 7 bases. The junction had 11 bases not matched to a gene; V was cut back by 7 bases and J by 8 bases. The CDR3 runs to 14 residues. Per germline, CDR1 MDHEN and CDR2 SYDVKM. The CDR3 coding sequence is TGTGCCAGCACTCCTACCGGGACAGTTTATGAGCAGTTCTTC. Its protein product is CASTPTGTVYEQFF.

This clonotype came up many times. The gene calls are TRBV4-2 and TRBJ2-5; TRBD1 matches at 12 bases. The trim removed 1 base at V and 5 bases at J, leaving 5 bases unmatched. The length of the CDR3 is 16 residues. Germline CDR1 and CDR2: LGHNA and YNFKEQ. CDR3 nucleotides: TGTGCCAGCAGCCAAGGCGGGACAGGGGGCAGGGAGACCCAGTACTTC. This translates into CASSQGGTGGRETQYF.

The rearrangement joins TRBV15 to TRBJ2-7, with D hard to call. There are 13 residues in the CDR3. V was shortened by 1 base and J by 2 bases, with 6 bases between the two germline ends. Germline assignment: CDR1 LNHNV and CDR2 YYDKDF (reference sequence). In DNA form, the CDR3 reads TGTGCCACCAGCAGAGCAGTAACCTACGAGCAGTACTTC. Translation: CATSRAVTYEQYF.

This clonotype occurred many times. J is TRBJ2-3 and V is TRBV4-3; tentative D call: TRBD1 (5 bases). Per the germline V gene, CDR1 is LGHNA and CDR2 is YSLEER. There are 15 residues in the CDR3. V was pared by 4 bases and J by 0 bases, with 11 bases between. The CDR3, as DNA: TGCGCCAGCAGCCCTTCTGGGGCTAGCACAGATACGCAGTATTTT. This codes for CASSPSGASTDTQYF.

The chain couples TRBV7-2 to TRBJ2-5, with D perhaps TRBD2 (5 bases). Germline-derived CDR1 and CDR2 are SGHTA and FQGNSA. The CDR3 is 13 residues long. Between the trimmed V and J ends, which lost 2 bases and 5 bases, there was a span of 9 bases. The CDR3 loop is CASSLPGFETQYF. CDR3 nucleotides: TGTGCCAGCAGCTTACCGGGATTTGAGACCCAGTACTTC.

The rearrangement links TRBV7-2 to TRBJ2-7; D uncertain. The V gene's germline CDR1 is SGHTA and CDR2 FQGNSA. The V and J ends lost 2 bases and 6 bases respectively, with 14 bases between them. CDR3 length equals 14 residues. CDR3 in DNA: TGTGCCAGCAGCTTATCGGCAGGTCGGAGCGAGCAGTACTTC. Its protein is CASSLSAGRSEQYF.

This chain joins TRBV12-3 or TRBV12-4 and TRBJ2-2; no firm D call. Trimming shortened V by 4 bases and J by 4 bases, and 10 bases separated the two germline ends. The CDR3 is 14 residues long. CDR3 loop: CASSSTTSTGELFF. The DNA of the CDR3 is TGTGCCAGCAGTTCCACGACTTCCACCGGGGAGCTGTTTTTT.

This clonotype was counted at least ten times. The gene calls are TRBV4-2 and TRBJ1-2, with no clear D. CDR3 length equals 12 residues. Per germline, CDR1 LGHNA and CDR2 YNFKEQ. V lost 1 base to trimming and J lost 8 bases, with 8 bases between them. CDR3 DNA: TGTGCCAGCAGCCAAGCCAGGCAGGGCTACACCTTC. Residues: CASSQARQGYTF.

This chain joins TRBV7-9 and TRBJ2-6; 10 nucleotides match TRBD1. Germline values: CDR1 SEHNR, CDR2 FQNEAQ (reference sequence). V was pared by 6 bases and J by 2 bases, with 7 bases of the junction left unmatched. The CDR3 contains 17 residues. Written as DNA, the CDR3 is TGTGCCAGCAGAGGGGACAGGGGCGGCACTGGGGCCAACGTCCTGACTTTC. It codes for CASRGDRGGTGANVLTF.

This chain connects TRBV10-3 to TRBJ2-7; D not certain. Looked up from germline, CDR1 is ENHRY and CDR2 is SYGVKD. This CDR3 is built from 13 residues. Trimming took 10 bases from V and 5 from J, leaving 18 bases between them. The CDR3 here is CATIGEASNEQYF. CDR3 bases: TGTGCCACCATAGGAGAGGCTTCTAACGAGCAGTACTTC.

This clonotype came up many times. This chain connects TRBV27 to TRBJ2-1, with D perhaps matching TRBD1 (6 bases). CDR3 length: 14 amino acids. The V end lost 2 bases, the J end lost 2 bases, and 7 bases lay between the germline ends. The germline V gene has CDR1 MNHEY and CDR2 SMNVEV (reference sequence). CDR3 loop: CASSLPGAYNEQFF. CDR3 nucleotide sequence: TGTGCCAGCAGTTTACCAGGGGCCTACAATGAGCAGTTCTTC.

This clonotype was found a few times. This sequence joins TRBV7-3 and TRBJ2-3; D is undetermined. Deletions cut 5 bases from V and 2 bases from J, with 11 bases between. Germline assignment: CDR1 SGHTA and CDR2 FQGTGA. This CDR3 is 14 amino acids long. The CDR3 region has the DNA TGTGCCAGCAGCCCCATGAGCAACACAGATACGCAGTATTTT. Its translation is CASSPMSNTDTQYF.

The chain has TRBV15 and TRBJ2-5; D uncertain. This CDR3 has 13 residues. The germline V gene has CDR1 LNHNV and CDR2 YYDKDF (reference sequence). Trimming pared 5 bases from V and 4 bases from J, leaving 11 bases between. CDR3 sequence (DNA): TGTGCCACCAGCTTTTACGGCAGAGAGACCCAGTACTTC. Translation: CATSFYGRETQYF. Looking up the rest from reference TRBV15 and TRBJ2-5 gives the full variable domain: DAMVIQNPRYQVTQFGKPVTLSCSQTLNHNVMYWYQQKSSQAPKLLFHYYDKDFNNEADTPDNFQSRRPNTSFCFLDIRSPGLGDTAMYLCATSFYGRETQYFGPGTRLLVL.

The rearrangement joins TRBV20-1 to TRBJ1-5, with a possible D match to TRBD1 (5 bases). V was trimmed by 6 bases and J by 7 bases, leaving 22 bases between them. The CDR3 is 15 residues long. Per germline, CDR1 DFQATT and CDR2 SNEGSKA (reference sequence). The CDR3 DNA follows: TGCAGTGCCCTAGTCCAGGACGGGGGGAAACAGCCCCAGCATTTT. This gives the protein CSALVQDGGKQPQHF.

This clonotype was found many times. The chain is built from TRBV12-3 or TRBV12-4 and TRBJ2-7; a weak D match, TRBD1 (6 bases). The ends were cut back, 7 bases at V and 0 bases at J, with 13 bases in the middle. The CDR3 is made up of 14 amino acids. CDR3 sequence: CASNSEDSSYEQYF. CDR3 DNA sequence: TGTGCCAGCAATTCGGAGGACAGCTCCTACGAGCAGTACTTC.

This clonotype was detected only a few times. The chain recombines TRBV6-1 with TRBJ1-6; D is perhaps TRBD1 (6 bases). This CDR3 is 16 amino acids long. The V and J ends lost 8 bases and 0 bases respectively, with 14 bases between them. Per the germline V gene, CDR1 is MNHNS and CDR2 is SASEGT. CDR3 bases: TGTGCCAGCGGAACAGGGCTGAGCTCCTATAATTCACCCCTCCACTTT. Amino acid sequence: CASGTGLSSYNSPLHF.

There are a few counts of this clonotype. The chain recombines TRBV10-3 with TRBJ2-7; no reliable D call. This CDR3 spans 13 amino acids. Trimming pared 0 bases from V and 6 bases from J, leaving 9 bases between. Germline V gene sequence: CDR1 ENHRY, CDR2 SYGVKD. The CDR3 reads CAISESAAAEQYF. The CDR3 DNA reads TGTGCCATCAGTGAGTCGGCGGCAGCCGAGCAGTACTTC.